This T cell receptor (beta chain) was obtained from a study of blood T cell repertoires in COVID-19. Across the study: The study drew acute and convalescent COVID-19 samples from the United States, Italy and Spain.

V shed 0 bases, J shed 7 bases, and the junction held 9 bases outside the gene matches. CDR3 length: 16 amino acids. CDR1 SNHLY and CDR2 FYNNEI come from the germline V gene. Authors' methods: Quantification of nucleated cells was approximated via reference gene primer amplification. Sequencing was performed with immunoSEQ multiplex PCR; in TCRdb, only in-frame clones are kept and a portion is missing. From that table come the V and J calls and clone size; the DNA was used to work out D and trimming. The data hold over 120,000 clones, with about 85% observed a single time. This chain links TRBV2 with TRBJ1-5; 7 bases are shared with TRBD1. The specimen was peripheral blood. The clonotype originates from a human donor with acute or convalescent COVID-19. The donor label of this sample is uncertain. The CDR3 DNA follows: TGTGCCAGCAGTGAAGCGCGGGCAGGGGGGACACAGCCCCAGCATTTT. Encoded protein: CASSEARAGGTQPQHF. The full variable domain, completed using reference TRBV2 and TRBJ1-5, is EPEVTQTPSHQVTQMGQEVILRCVPISNHLYFYWYRQILGQKVEFLVSFYNNEISEKSEIFDDQFSVERPDGSNFTLKIRSTKLEDSAMYFCASSEARAGGTQPQHFGDGTRLSIL.